This entry lists 4 T cell receptor beta chains sequenced from one sample in a study of blood T cell repertoires in COVID-19. Profiled with immunoSEQ multiplex PCR; TCRdb holds only in-frame clones, not every one. Of over 150,000 clones listed, roughly 88% were seen once; the top ten hold roughly an eighth. Sequencing input: peripheral blood. These TCRs come from a human donor in a cohort sampled during active COVID-19.

The chain carries TRBV7-2 and TRBJ2-7; 9 bases are a match to TRBD2. This CDR3 has 16 amino acids. Germline CDR1 and CDR2: SGHTA and FQGNSA. J lost 5 bases, V lost 1 base, and 9 bases had no gene match. CDR3 protein: CASSLDRGTSYNEQYF. The CDR3 DNA sequence: TGTGCCAGCAGCTTAGATCGGGGGACTAGCTACAACGAGCAGTACTTC.

The rearrangement joins TRBV3-1 (or the pseudogene TRBV3-2) to TRBJ1-5; the D gene is possibly TRBD1 (5 bases). The V end was cut by 2 bases, the J end by 6 bases, with 8 bases between. The germline gives CDR1 LGHDT, CDR2 YNNKEL (reference sequence). The CDR3 consists of 13 residues. The CDR3 sequence is CASSQQGGQPQHF. As DNA, the CDR3 is TGTGCCAGCAGCCAACAGGGCGGTCAGCCCCAGCATTTT.

As DNA, the CDR3 is TGTGCCAGCAGCTCCCGGGACACAAGGTTCCCTCTCTTCAATTCACCCCTCCACTTT. It specifies CASSSRDTRFPLFNSPLHF. The gene calls are TRBV7-9 and TRBJ1-6; a weak D match, TRBD1 (6 bases). The CDR3 is made up of 19 amino acids. With 4 bases removed from V and 7 bases from J, the gap between germline ends came to 26 bases. Germline CDR1 reads SEHNR; CDR2 reads FQNEAQ (reference sequence).

The J gene is TRBJ1-4, the V gene TRBV27; 8 bases are shared with TRBD1. Trimming at V came to 6 bases and at J to 0 bases, leaving 6 bases not matched to a gene. Germline V CDR1 and CDR2: MNHEY, SMNVEV (reference sequence). This CDR3 spans 16 amino acids. CDR3 coding DNA: TGTGCCAGCAGGCCTGGGACAGGCACAACTAATGAAAAACTGTTTTTT. Residues: CASRPGTGTTNEKLFF.